A selection of T cell receptor beta chains follows, all from one sample in a study of cytomegalovirus exposure and HLA in healthy donors. TCRdb's table, derived via immunoSEQ multiplex PCR, lists solely in-frame clones and lacks some. The data contain 90,000 to 130,000 clones, 70% of them singletons. Source material: PBMCs. Receptor source: a man aged 30-40 years in good health and CMV-seropositive. Both conserved end residues are part of each CDR3. Each record gives: V gene, CDR3 length, D gene, CDR3 protein. A D gene is named only where the DNA matches it firmly.

TRBV6-1 | 18 | TRBD2 | CASSARRLAVGGANVLTF
TRBV7-3 | 12 | NA | CASTAGRGEAFF
TRBV30 | 15 | TRBD1 | CAWIRDRGRTYEQYF
TRBV6-4 | 15 | NA | CASSAKGGAETEAFF
TRBV11-3 | 16 | TRBD2 | CASSSPTGLAGGEQFF
TRBV10-3 | 19 | TRBD2 | CAISGNPGLAGGYQETQYF
TRBV2 | 13 | NA | CASKGWSGDTQYF
TRBV9 | 13 | TRBD1 | CASSGTGPYEQYF
TRBV11-2 | 16 | NA | CASSSLLLTENYGYTF
TRBV5-5 | 17 | TRBD1 | CASSPRPGQGATGELFF
TRBV28 | 13 | NA | CASSFSPNQPQHF
TRBV6-1 | 15 | TRBD2 | CASSARLAGSYEQYF
TRBV27 | 14 | TRBD1 | CASSFGTGPGELFF
TRBV5-1 | 15 | TRBD1 | CASSPPQGDGTEAFF
TRBV6-5 | 15 | NA | CASSYALSAGYEQYF
TRBV6-1 | 15 | TRBD2 | CASSEARGGTYEQYF
TRBV27 | 14 | NA | CASSKGRLNYGYTF
TRBV13 | 15 | TRBD1 | CASSLGRDSPYEQYF
TRBV5-6 | 18 | NA | CASSLRLKRAGRQETQYF
TRBV28 | 16 | TRBD1 | CASSRTGRAGNQPQHF
TRBV5-4 | 17 | NA | CASSLGAGRLAQETQYF
TRBV5-6 | 15 | NA | CASSLGGLGVDTQYF
TRBV30 | 14 | TRBD1 | CAWSAGGVGNTIYF
TRBV25-1 | 16 | NA | CASSESTVKYTGELFF
TRBV7-8 | 21 | TRBD1 | CASSTEWGQGAILGSYNEQFF
TRBV11-2 | 13 | NA | CASSSQGTGELFF
TRBV4-1 | 14 | NA | CASTNGEFGYGYTF
TRBV7-6 | 13 | NA | CASSLSYNTEAFF
TRBV9 | 12 | NA | CASSSLGNTIYF
TRBV21-1 | 19 | NA | CASSKRPVWLAVSTDTQYF
TRBV10-3 | 14 | TRBD2 | CAIRVAGDFYEQYF
TRBV5-1 | 14 | NA | CASNPSPGNYGYTF
TRBV6-6 | 13 | NA | CASSLATTYEQYF
TRBV2 | 13 | TRBD2 | CASRQRGGYEQYF
TRBV4-2 | 17 | TRBD2 | CASSQVLAGGSYNEQFF
TRBV9 | 15 | NA | CASSSAGFSGEKLFF
TRBV29-1 | 18 | TRBD1 | CSVEDPGQGNSGANVLTF
TRBV11-2 | 17 | NA | CASSLRGGQGNSGELFF
TRBV29-1 | 16 | TRBD1 | CSVLGQGRSGTDTQYF
TRBV7-2 | 14 | NA | CASSSSTGDYGYTF
TRBV5-6 | 13 | NA | CASSLRQGYGYTF
TRBV7-9 | 15 | NA | CASSLGSLYNSPLHF
TRBV7-9 | 15 | NA | CASSLRTDSTDTQYF
TRBV25-1 | 16 | TRBD2 | CASSATSGRLTDTQYF
TRBV6-1 | 15 | NA | CASSDPRGGNGELFF
TRBV11-2 | 17 | TRBD1 | CASSSIRGRRTGNTIYF
TRBV7-9 | 15 | TRBD2 | CASTSSGAPTDTQYF
TRBV6-5 | 15 | NA | CASSYSGGMNTEAFF